This TCR beta chain appears in the sequencing data of a study of CD8 T cells in Susac syndrome. This CDR3 spans 12 amino acids. V was clipped by 5 bases and J by 6 bases, with 10 bases between them. The germline V gene encodes CDR1 SGHTA and CDR2 FQGNSA. RNA totalling roughly 0.5 to 1 ug underwent reverse transcription with random hexamers. TCRdb independently ran MiXCR on the immunoSEQ multiplex PCR reads; one entry per CDR3 protein. Of approximately 160,000 distinct CDR3 sequences in the sample, 94% were seen once. Input material: CD4+ T cells from PBMCs. The receptor comes from a human donor with multiple sclerosis. The chain recombines TRBV7-2 with TRBJ1-2; D is possibly TRBD1 (6 bases). In DNA form, the CDR3 reads TGTGCCAGCAGCATGGGGACACATGGCTACACCTTC. Translated, it gives CASSMGTHGYTF.